The clone carrying this T cell receptor (beta chain) has a count of ten or more. Its target is unknown. Unique molecular identifiers were affixed to single, distinct cDNA molecules. TCRdb independently ran MiXCR on the 5' RACE reads; one entry per CDR3 protein. The sample includes some 59,000 distinct CDR3 sequences, less than 11% of them seen just once. This sample was included in a study of early T cells in non-severe SARS-CoV-2 infection. Overall study: From unsorted whole blood, bulk RNA was sequenced, and the chains remained unpaired. Study results and caveats: Matching against VDJdb likely underestimated virus-specific expansions, favoring anti-spike CD8.

The sample was whole blood. This receptor was obtained from an adult who was a healthcare worker with PCR-confirmed SARS-CoV-2 infection or an uninfected control (not recorded which).

CDR3 DNA sequence: TGTGCCAGTAGTGTTACAGGGGGCGCCTCCGAGCAGTACTTC. Its protein is CASSVTGGASEQYF. This sequence joins TRBV19 and TRBJ2-7; 9 positions match TRBD1. CDR1 and CDR2 (germline): LNHDA, SQIVND (reference sequence). Unmatched junction bases numbered 8, after V lost 5 bases and J lost 6 bases. This CDR3 spans 14 amino acids.